These 17 T cell receptor beta chains were sequenced from one sample in a study of blood T cell repertoires in COVID-19. Repertoires were generated with immunoSEQ multiplex PCR, while TCRdb's copy carries only in-frame clones and drops some. The repertoire includes hundreds of thousands of clones, over 85% of them detected once, and roughly 4% sits in the top ten. Sequencing input: PBMCs or T cells enriched from blood (not recorded which). The receptors derive from a woman in her twenties or thirties with acute COVID-19.

The chain carries TRBV27 and TRBJ2-1; 8 bases fit TRBD1. CDR3 length: 15 amino acids. Germline V gives CDR1 MNHEY, CDR2 SMNVEV (reference sequence). The trim removed 4 bases at V and 7 bases at J, leaving 9 bases unmatched. CDR3 bases: TGTGCCAGCAGTTCCCGACAGGGGTACACTAATGAGCAGTTCTTC. Protein: CASSSRQGYTNEQFF.

This clone has a handful of counts. The chain combines TRBV28 with TRBJ1-2; weak D call: TRBD1 (5 bases). CDR3 length: 12 amino acids. Trimming removed 3 bases at V and 6 bases at J, with 8 bases between. CDR1 MDHEN and CDR2 SYDVKM come from the germline V gene. The chain's CDR3 is CASSLGGDGYTF. CDR3 bases: TGTGCCAGCAGTTTGGGGGGGGATGGCTACACCTTC.

The chain employs TRBV30 and TRBJ1-2; tentative D call: TRBD1 (5 bases). Trimming stripped 3 bases from V and 2 bases from J, with 13 bases between. CDR1 is GTSNPN, CDR2 SVGIG, per germline (reference sequence). This CDR3 is built from 14 residues. The CDR3 region is CAWSHRSSNYGYTF. In DNA, the CDR3 is TGTGCCTGGAGCCACAGGTCGTCCAACTATGGCTACACCTTC.

This clone is a singleton in its sample. J is TRBJ1-4 and V is TRBV28; 7 positions match TRBD1. V lost 3 bases, J lost 3 bases, and 13 bases stayed unmatched. Germline CDR1 reads MDHEN; CDR2 reads SYDVKM. This CDR3 spans 18 amino acids. The CDR3 coding sequence is TGTGCCAGCAGTTTTCTAGGGGGCGAGGGTGGTTCTAATGAAAAACTGTTTTTT. Amino acids: CASSFLGGEGGSNEKLFF.

This chain connects TRBV10-3 to TRBJ1-6, with D possibly TRBD1 on 5 matching bases. Germline V gene data show CDR1 as ENHRY and CDR2 as SYGVKD. With 0 bases removed from V and 8 bases from J, the gap between germline ends came to 14 bases. The CDR3 is 16 residues long. The CDR3 is CAISESGGGRDSPLHF. CDR3 in DNA: TGTGCCATCAGTGAGTCGGGGGGGGGTAGGGATTCACCCCTCCACTTT.

The count of this clone is one. This chain joins TRBV9 and TRBJ2-5; D might be TRBD1 (7 bases). There are 16 residues in the CDR3. CDR1 is SGDLS, CDR2 YYNGEE, per germline. The V end was cut by 3 bases, the J end by 2 bases, with 17 bases between. Here the CDR3 DNA reads TGTGCCAGCAGCGAACAGGGGTCTCGGGGGCAAGAGACCCAGTACTTC. Protein product: CASSEQGSRGQETQYF.

This chain uses TRBV12-5 with TRBJ1-1; a possible D gene is TRBD1 (5 bases). Between the trimmed V and J ends, which lost 6 bases and 0 bases, there was a span of 11 bases. From germline, CDR1 is LGHNT and CDR2 FRNRAP. The CDR3 totals 14 residues. CDR3 sequence (DNA): TGTGCTAGTGGCTTAGACAGCATGAACACTGAAGCTTTCTTT. This translates into CASGLDSMNTEAFF.

The chain combines TRBV12-3 or TRBV12-4 with TRBJ1-2; tentative D call: TRBD1 (5 bases). This CDR3 contains 13 residues. The germline V and J ends were trimmed by 8 bases and 1 base, with 11 bases remaining between them. The CDR3 here is CASGASLNYGYTF. As DNA, the CDR3 is TGTGCCAGCGGGGCCAGCCTTAACTATGGCTACACCTTC.

On this clone itself: This specimen includes other DNA sequences encoding the same CDR3. This chain links TRBV15 with TRBJ2-1; D unresolved. V lost 0 bases and J 8 bases, leaving 5 bases between the germline ends. Germline V gene sequence: CDR1 LNHNV, CDR2 YYDKDF (reference sequence). The CDR3 is 12 residues long. This CDR3 is CATSRDEDEQFF. CDR3 nucleotide sequence: TGTGCCACCAGCAGAGACGAGGATGAGCAGTTCTTC.

V gene TRBV12-5 combines with J gene TRBJ2-5, with no clear D. The CDR3 sequence is 14 residues long. V dropped 1 base and J dropped 2 bases, with 8 bases sitting between them. CDR1 and CDR2 (germline): LGHNT, FRNRAP. Here the CDR3 DNA reads TGTGCTAGTGGTTTGGCGGTACGTCAAGAGACCCAGTACTTC. Its protein is CASGLAVRQETQYF.

V and J are TRBV19 and TRBJ1-2; D is perhaps TRBD1 (6 bases). Germline CDR1 and CDR2: LNHDA and SQIVND (reference sequence). V shed 3 bases and J shed 3 bases, with 11 bases lying between them. This CDR3 has 14 amino acids. CDR3 in DNA: TGTGCCAGTAGTATCGACAACAGGGACTATGGCTACACCTTC. This gives the protein CASSIDNRDYGYTF.

The rearrangement links TRBV20-1 to TRBJ1-1; 8 bases map to TRBD1. This CDR3 has 15 residues. The V and J ends lost 3 bases and 3 bases, in that order; junction bases with no gene match: 9. In germline, CDR1 is DFQATT, CDR2 SNEGSKA (reference sequence). The CDR3: CSASGYGQGDTEAFF. The CDR3 region has the DNA TGCAGTGCTAGTGGTTACGGACAGGGCGACACTGAAGCTTTCTTT.

The rearrangement uses TRBV19 and TRBJ2-1; 8 nucleotides line up with TRBD2. In germline, CDR1 is LNHDA, CDR2 SQIVND (reference sequence). The V gene end was trimmed by 5 bases and the J gene end by 6 bases; junction bases not matched to a gene: 6. This CDR3 spans 14 amino acids. CDR3 coding DNA: TGTGCCAGTAGTGACCAGCGGGGGATCAATGAGCAGTTCTTC. This codes for CASSDQRGINEQFF.

On this clone: In the same sample, other DNA sequences code for this CDR3. J is TRBJ1-1 and V is TRBV3-1 (or the pseudogene TRBV3-2), with unresolved D. V was shortened by 1 base and J by 8 bases, with 5 bases between the two germline ends. Looked up from germline, CDR1 is LGHDT and CDR2 is YNNKEL (reference sequence). The CDR3 is made up of 11 amino acids. The CDR3 nucleotides are TGTGCCAGCAGCCAAGCGGGGGAAGCTTTCTTT. This codes for CASSQAGEAFF.

The V gene is TRBV6-6, the J gene TRBJ1-6; D might be TRBD1 (6 bases). V was cut by 0 bases and J by 9 bases, with 9 bases left in between. Germline lookup yields CDR1 MNHNY and CDR2 SVGAGI (reference sequence). This CDR3 region has 14 residues. As DNA, the CDR3 is TGTGCCAGCAGTTACTCTACAGGGAGTTCACCCCTCCACTTT. Its protein product is CASSYSTGSSPLHF.

The V and J genes are TRBV30 and TRBJ1-1; D possibly corresponds to TRBD1 (6 bases). This CDR3 has 12 residues. Germline V gives CDR1 GTSNPN, CDR2 SVGIG (reference sequence). The V end lost 2 bases, the J end lost 8 bases, and 12 bases lay between the germline ends. As DNA, the CDR3 is TGTGCCTGGAGTCCCCGGACAGCCGAAGCTTTCTTT. Protein product: CAWSPRTAEAFF.

The gene calls are TRBV19 and TRBJ1-6; 8 nucleotides align to TRBD1. The CDR3 is made up of 14 amino acids. The trim removed 10 bases at V and 10 bases at J, leaving 12 bases unmatched. Germline CDR1 is LNHDA and CDR2 is SQIVND (reference sequence). Written as DNA, the CDR3 is TGTGCCACTAGCCTTCCAGGGGGCAGCTCACCCCTCCACTTT. This translates into CATSLPGGSSPLHF. Variable domain in full (rest from reference TRBV19 and TRBJ1-6): DGGITQSPKYLFRKEGQNVTLSCEQNLNHDAMYWYRQDPGQGLRLIYYSQIVNDFQKGDIAEGYSVSREKKESFPLTVTSAQKNPTAFYLCATSLPGGSSPLHFGNGTRLTVT.